This TCR beta chain was identified in a study of blood T cell repertoires in COVID-19. In the study overall: The United States, Italy and Spain supplied acute and convalescent COVID-19 samples. The cDNA or gDNA used as material had been derived from T cells, B-cell-depleted T cells, or PBMCs.

Produced via immunoSEQ multiplex PCR; TCRdb's table is partial and in-frame only. This sample yields about 180,000 clones, of which around 73% are seen a single time; around 15% belongs to the top ten. Participants were aged roughly 18 to 89 years, lived in 24 US areas, and enrolled virtually. Allocation to cohorts depended on clinical history reported by the participants. The sample taken for sequencing was PBMCs or T cells enriched from blood (not recorded which). This receptor was taken from a woman aged 50 to 60 who had recovered from COVID-19.

The CDR3 sequence is CASSVDSYGYTF. CDR3 bases: TGCGCCAGCAGTGTAGACAGTTATGGCTACACCTTC. This sequence joins TRBV10-2 and TRBJ1-2, with D possibly TRBD1 on 5 matching bases. The V end was cut by 4 bases, the J end by 5 bases, with 8 bases between. The CDR3 totals 12 residues. Germline CDR1 reads WSHSY; CDR2 reads SAAADI.